This TCR beta chain appears in the sequencing data of a study of radiotherapy plus CTLA-4 blockade in lung cancer. V was clipped by 6 bases and J by 4 bases; unmatched bases: 9. Germline assignment: CDR1 MNHEY and CDR2 SVGAGI. The CDR3 is 15 residues long. Assay used: immunoSEQ multiplex PCR; TCRdb lists only in-frame clones, some missing. Among more than 100,000 clones listed, more than 80% were seen once. In chemo-refractory metastatic non-small-cell lung cancer, patients got ipilimumab CTLA-4 blockade together with focal radiation. The chain joins TRBV6-5 to TRBJ2-3; 8 nucleotides line up with TRBD1. This clonotype was obtained from a human donor with non-small cell lung cancer that progressed on radiotherapy plus ipilimumab. Sequences were derived from peripheral blood, sampled from a patient treated with radiotherapy plus ipilimumab. CDR3 residues: CASRDSGGASDTQYF. The CDR3, as DNA: TGTGCCAGCAGGGACTCAGGGGGCGCATCAGATACGCAGTATTTT.